These T cell receptor beta chains were read from a single sample in a study of blood T cell repertoires in COVID-19. TCRdb's table, derived via immunoSEQ multiplex PCR, lists solely in-frame clones and lacks some. This repertoire shows some 210,000 clones, approximately 80% found once; its top ten account for about 20%. Material for sequencing was peripheral blood. The receptors were sampled from a human donor in a cohort sampled during active COVID-19. The CDR3 runs from the conserved cysteine through the conserved F or W. The order of the fields is D gene, J gene, V gene, clone size, CDR3 protein, CDR3 DNA. A D gene is named only where the DNA matches it firmly. The size entry is marked missing in some rows and otherwise reads once, few, many or a size class.

>NA|TRBJ1-2|TRBV9|NA
CASSVIQALEGYTF
TGTGCCAGCAGCGTCATTCAGGCTCTGGAAGGCTACACCTTC
>TRBD1|TRBJ1-2|TRBV19|once
CASGTGGGGIYGYTF
TGTGCCAGTGGAACAGGGGGAGGAGGAATCTATGGCTACACCTTC
>NA|TRBJ1-1|TRBV28|NA
CASSFQGNTEAFF
TGTGCCAGCAGCTTCCAGGGGAACACTGAAGCTTTCTTT
>TRBD1|TRBJ1-4|TRBV28|NA
CASSSGQNEKLFF
TGTGCCAGCAGTTCGGGACAGAATGAAAAACTGTTTTTT
>NA|TRBJ2-2|TRBV5-1|NA
CASSRGQSGELFF
TGCGCCAGCAGTCGTGGACAGTCCGGGGAGCTGTTTTTT
>NA|TRBJ1-3|TRBV18|NA
CASSPAASGNTIYF
TGTGCCAGCTCACCAGCGGCCTCTGGAAACACCATATATTTT
>NA|TRBJ2-1|TRBV5-1|NA
CASSGARGLSDEQFF
TGCGCCAGCAGCGGGGCCAGGGGATTATCAGATGAGCAGTTCTTC
>NA|TRBJ1-1|TRBV5-1|NA
CASSLPGDTEAFF
TGCGCCAGCAGCTTGCCCGGGGACACTGAAGCTTTCTTT
>NA|TRBJ2-5|TRBV3-1/TRBV3-2|NA
CASSLAAQETQYF
TGTGCCAGCAGCCTCGCGGCCCAAGAGACCCAGTACTTC
>TRBD1|TRBJ1-3|TRBV5-1|NA
CASSPGGFEGNTIYF
TGCGCCAGCAGCCCAGGGGGCTTTGAGGGAAACACCATATATTTT
>NA|TRBJ1-2|TRBV5-1|NA
CASSADSANYGYTF
TGCGCCAGCAGCGCGGACTCCGCTAACTATGGCTACACCTTC
>NA|TRBJ1-5|TRBV5-5|many
CASSSRPEGPQHF
TGTGCCAGCAGCAGCAGACCCGAGGGGCCCCAGCATTTT
>TRBD1|TRBJ1-1|TRBV9|NA
CASSAAGTGTAFF
TGTGCCAGCAGCGCCGCCGGGACAGGGACAGCTTTCTTT
>NA|TRBJ1-2|TRBV30|NA
CAGMTGNYGYTF
TGTGCCGGGATGACGGGGAACTATGGCTACACCTTC
>NA|TRBJ2-2|TRBV11-3|NA
CASSLMGPTGELFF
TGTGCCAGCAGCTTAATGGGCCCAACCGGGGAGCTGTTTTTT
>NA|TRBJ2-3|TRBV10-3|NA
CAIRDGVADTQYF
TGTGCCATCAGAGACGGGGTAGCAGATACGCAGTATTTT
>TRBD1|TRBJ2-2|TRBV6-5|NA
CASSTRGQAGELFF
TGTGCCAGCAGTACGAGGGGGCAGGCCGGGGAGCTGTTTTTT
>NA|TRBJ2-5|TRBV15|NA
CATSRDFSWGRQETQYF
TGTGCCACCAGCAGAGATTTTTCTTGGGGGAGGCAAGAGACCCAGTACTTC
>NA|TRBJ1-2|TRBV5-8|NA
CASSIREGGYTF
TGTGCCAGCAGCATCAGGGAGGGCGGCTACACCTTC
>TRBD2|TRBJ2-3|TRBV18|NA
CASSPGLAGGSDTQYF
TGTGCCAGCTCTCCGGGACTAGCGGGAGGGTCAGATACGCAGTATTTT
>NA|TRBJ2-5|TRBV2|NA
CASSNPYQETQYF
TGTGCCAGCAGTAATCCGTACCAAGAGACCCAGTACTTC
>TRBD1|TRBJ2-2|TRBV14|NA
CASSQERTGWAGELFF
TGTGCCAGCAGCCAAGAACGGACAGGGTGGGCCGGGGAGCTGTTTTTT
>NA|TRBJ1-1|TRBV6-5|NA
CASRTPGETEAFF
TGTGCCAGCCGGACACCCGGAGAGACTGAAGCTTTCTTT
>TRBD2|TRBJ2-1|TRBV7-2|NA
CASSLAGSGTSYNEQFF
TGTGCCAGCAGCTTAGCGGGTAGCGGGACGTCCTACAATGAGCAGTTCTTC
>TRBD1|TRBJ2-1|TRBV7-3|NA
CASSLTVDRVRFF
TGTGCCAGCAGCTTAACTGTCGACAGGGTGAGGTTCTTC
>TRBD2|TRBJ2-7|TRBV7-2|NA
CASRPLLAGYYEQYF
TGTGCCAGCAGGCCCCTACTAGCGGGATACTACGAGCAGTACTTC
>TRBD2|TRBJ2-3|TRBV28|NA
CASSLGLAGGRGDTQYF
TGTGCCAGCAGTTTAGGTTTGGCGGGAGGGCGAGGAGATACGCAGTATTTT
>NA|TRBJ1-1|TRBV11-1|NA
CASRVAGRTEAFF
TGTGCCAGCAGAGTCGCAGGTCGCACTGAAGCTTTCTTT
>TRBD2|TRBJ2-1|TRBV11-2|NA
CASSLSGGANEQFF
TGTGCCAGCAGCCTTAGCGGGGGGGCGAATGAGCAGTTCTTC
>NA|TRBJ1-5|TRBV6-5|NA
CASRQVNNQPQHF
TGTGCCAGCCGACAGGTTAACAATCAGCCCCAGCATTTT
>NA|TRBJ2-5|TRBV5-1|once
CASSLLQGTQYF
TGCGCCAGCAGCTTGCTACAGGGGACCCAGTACTTC
>NA|TRBJ2-2|TRBV5-1|NA
CASSLAGGLDTGELFF
TGCGCCAGCAGCTTGGCTGGGGGCTTAGACACCGGGGAGCTGTTTTTT
>TRBD1|TRBJ1-1|TRBV5-1|NA
CASSSGQLGTEAFF
TGCGCCAGCAGCTCGGGACAGCTAGGCACTGAAGCTTTCTTT
>NA|TRBJ2-1|TRBV19|NA
CASSISFSRGEQFF
TGTGCCAGTAGTATAAGTTTTTCTCGGGGTGAGCAGTTCTTC
>NA|TRBJ2-7|TRBV11-2|NA
CASSLERPTLYEQYF
TGTGCCAGCAGCTTAGAGCGGCCCACCCTTTACGAGCAGTACTTC
>NA|TRBJ1-5|TRBV7-2|NA
CASSLGGLLAEPQHF
TGTGCCAGCAGCTTAGGGGGGCTTCTAGCGGAACCCCAGCATTTT
>TRBD2|TRBJ2-5|TRBV10-3|NA
CASGGSGEETQYF
TGTGCCAGCGGAGGTAGCGGGGAAGAGACCCAGTACTTC
>NA|TRBJ2-7|TRBV30|once
CAWSVGGPNEQYF
TGTGCCTGGAGTGTTGGAGGGCCGAACGAGCAGTACTTC
>TRBD1|TRBJ1-5|TRBV18|NA
CASSPSSGQGRNQPQHF
TGTGCCAGCTCACCGAGCTCCGGACAGGGGCGCAATCAGCCCCAGCATTTT
>TRBD2|TRBJ2-3|TRBV19|NA
CATAKAGGGPDTQYF
TGTGCCACTGCCAAGGCGGGAGGGGGGCCAGATACGCAGTATTTT
>NA|TRBJ1-2|TRBV7-2|NA
CASSLSGGYGYTF
TGTGCCAGCAGCTTAAGTGGCGGATATGGCTACACCTTC
>NA|TRBJ1-5|TRBV5-5|NA
CASSFTQISNQPQHF
TGTGCCAGCAGCTTTACGCAGATTAGCAATCAGCCCCAGCATTTT
>NA|TRBJ2-1|TRBV9|NA
CASSVEAANEQFF
TGTGCCAGCAGCGTAGAGGCGGCTAATGAGCAGTTCTTC
>NA|TRBJ1-2|TRBV19|NA
CASSPDGQNYGYTF
TGTGCCAGTAGTCCCGACGGACAAAACTATGGCTACACCTTC
>TRBD1|TRBJ2-6|TRBV9|NA
CASSVEGALFSGANVLTF
TGTGCCAGCAGCGTAGAGGGGGCTTTGTTTTCTGGGGCCAACGTCCTGACTTTC
>NA|TRBJ2-3|TRBV7-9|NA
CASSPGWDTQYF
TGTGCCAGCAGCCCGGGGTGGGATACGCAGTATTTT
>TRBD2|TRBJ2-3|TRBV28|NA
CASSLNLKTGGPTDTQYF
TGTGCCAGCAGTTTAAACCTCAAAACGGGAGGGCCCACAGATACGCAGTATTTT
>NA|TRBJ1-1|TRBV6-1|NA
CASSEALTANTEAFF
TGTGCCAGCAGTGAAGCGCTCACAGCGAACACTGAAGCTTTCTTT
>TRBD1|TRBJ2-6|TRBV10-1|NA
CASYGQGTSLLNSGANVLTF
TGCGCCAGCTACGGACAGGGAACGTCCTTACTTAACTCTGGGGCCAACGTCCTGACTTTC
>NA|TRBJ2-5|TRBV7-9|NA
CASSSDTTQETQYF
TGTGCCAGCAGCTCGGACACAACCCAAGAGACCCAGTACTTC
>NA|TRBJ2-1|TRBV7-8|NA
CASSLNLAAGGEQFF
TGTGCCAGCAGCTTAAATTTGGCGGCGGGCGGTGAGCAGTTCTTC
>NA|TRBJ1-5|TRBV7-6|few
CASSSDGLSNQPQHF
TGTGCCAGCAGCTCCGACGGACTTAGCAATCAGCCCCAGCATTTT
>NA|TRBJ1-5|TRBV6-1|NA
CASSVQGILSLEPQHF
TGTGCCAGCAGTGTTCAGGGAATTCTTAGTCTAGAGCCCCAGCATTTT
>TRBD1|TRBJ1-2|TRBV19|NA
CASSSGRDRALTF
TGTGCCAGTAGTTCCGGGCGGGACAGGGCTCTGACCTTC
>NA|TRBJ1-1|TRBV7-3|NA
CASSPMRDTEAFF
TGTGCCAGCAGCCCTATGCGCGACACTGAAGCTTTCTTT
>NA|TRBJ1-3|TRBV2|once
CASSTRQRGGNTIYF
TGTGCCAGCAGTACGAGGCAGCGAGGAGGAAACACCATATATTTT
>TRBD2|TRBJ2-1|TRBV15|NA
CATSTSQAFSGRDYNEQFF
TGTGCCACCAGCACCTCCCAGGCCTTCAGCGGGAGAGACTACAATGAGCAGTTCTTC
>TRBD2|TRBJ2-5|TRBV10-3|NA
CAISEWGGAGRETQYF
TGTGCCATCAGTGAGTGGGGGGGAGCGGGACGGGAGACCCAGTACTTC
>TRBD1|TRBJ1-6|TRBV30|NA
CAWRRRDRGNSPLHF
TGTGCCTGGAGGCGCCGGGACAGGGGGAATTCACCCCTCCACTTT
>TRBD1|TRBJ1-6|TRBV28|NA
CASSLRGTGNSPLHF
TGTGCCAGCAGTTTGAGGGGGACAGGGAATTCACCCCTCCACTTT